These T cell receptor beta chains were read from a single sample in a study of T cells after yellow fever vaccination. TCRdb reprocessed the 5' RACE reads with MiXCR, giving one entry per CDR3 protein. The data show around 500,000 distinct CDR3 sequences, 20% to 25% seen once. Sequencing used PBMCs, obtained less than 25 days after the first yellow fever vaccination. These receptors were taken from a man aged 18-30 years who received the YFV17D yellow fever vaccine. The CDR3 runs from the conserved cysteine through the conserved F or W. A D gene is named only where the DNA matches it firmly. Clone sizes are given selectively: once, few, many, or a class where the clone is expanded.

d_call,clone_size,j_call,v_call,cdr3_aa,cdr3_nt
-,few,TRBJ2-2,TRBV29-1,CSAQGATGELFF,TGCAGCGCTCAGGGAGCGACCGGGGAGCTGTTTTTT
-,-,TRBJ1-4,TRBV4-3,CASSQAGGLNEKLFF,TGCGCCAGCAGCCAAGCCGGTGGGCTTAATGAAAAACTGTTTTTT
TRBD2,-,TRBJ2-7,TRBV10-3,CAISESTSGAYEQYF,TGTGCCATCAGTGAGTCAACTAGCGGGGCCTACGAGCAGTACTTC
-,-,TRBJ2-5,TRBV6-5,CASSYSGTKETQYF,TGTGCCAGCAGTTACTCGGGGACCAAGGAGACCCAGTACTTC
-,few,TRBJ1-2,TRBV5-1,CASSAQGEDGYTF,TGCGCCAGCAGCGCACAGGGAGAGGATGGCTACACCTTC
-,few,TRBJ1-2,TRBV7-2,CASRPGILGSGYTF,TGTGCCAGCAGACCAGGGATTCTAGGGAGTGGCTACACCTTC
-,few,TRBJ1-2,TRBV7-2,CASSFPGEGYTF,TGTGCCAGCAGCTTCCCGGGAGAAGGCTACACCTTC
-,-,TRBJ2-3,TRBV7-3,CASSLTVAPPDTQYF,TGTGCCAGCAGCTTAACGGTGGCCCCCCCAGATACGCAGTATTTT
-,many,TRBJ1-2,TRBV12-3/TRBV12-4,CASSLDTARGYTF,TGTGCCAGCAGTCTGGACACCGCTCGGGGCTACACCTTC
-,few,TRBJ1-6,TRBV28,CASCGGSSYNSPLHF,TGTGCCAGCTGTGGGGGGAGCTCCTATAATTCACCCCTCCACTTT
TRBD1,-,TRBJ1-5,TRBV20-1,CSARKTGVRNQPQHF,TGCAGTGCTAGAAAGACAGGGGTCCGGAATCAGCCCCAGCATTTT
-,many,TRBJ1-1,TRBV7-9,CASSPPPEWNTEAFF,TGTGCCAGCAGCCCCCCTCCCGAGTGGAACACTGAAGCTTTCTTT
-,few,TRBJ2-7,TRBV5-1,CASSLAADYEQYF,TGCGCCAGCAGCTTGGCCGCGGACTACGAGCAGTACTTC
-,few,TRBJ1-5,TRBV4-1,CASSQEAADPEHF,TGCGCCAGCAGCCAAGAGGCCGCAGACCCCGAGCATTTT
-,-,TRBJ2-1,TRBV5-1,CASSLTSPQGEQFF,TGCGCCAGCAGCTTGACTAGCCCTCAGGGTGAGCAGTTCTTC
TRBD2,few,TRBJ2-1,TRBV7-2,CASTSGGTTYNEQFF,TGTGCCAGCACCTCGGGGGGGACTACCTACAATGAGCAGTTCTTC
TRBD1,-,TRBJ2-7,TRBV6-2/TRBV6-3,CASCQGAGEQYF,TGTGCCAGCTGTCAGGGGGCAGGAGAGCAGTACTTC
-,-,TRBJ2-5,TRBV5-1,CASSGESTQYF,TGCGCCAGCAGCGGGGAGTCTACCCAGTACTTC
TRBD1,-,TRBJ1-2,TRBV24-1,CATINRGPYGYTF,TGTGCCACCATCAACAGGGGGCCCTATGGCTACACCTTC
-,-,TRBJ1-2,TRBV6-1,CASSVGGSGYGYTF,TGTGCCAGCAGTGTAGGGGGGTCGGGGTATGGCTACACCTTC
-,-,TRBJ1-1,TRBV9,CASSAPGVDTEAFF,TGTGCCAGCAGCGCCCCGGGGGTGGACACTGAAGCTTTCTTT
-,once,TRBJ2-7,TRBV7-2,CASSSVGGGAFEQYF,TGTGCCAGCAGCTCCGTTGGTGGGGGGGCCTTCGAGCAGTACTTC
TRBD1,few,TRBJ2-7,TRBV7-9,CASSSRTGESEQYF,TGTGCCAGCAGCTCTCGGACAGGGGAGAGCGAGCAGTACTTC
-,-,TRBJ2-5,TRBV6-2/TRBV6-3,CASSYSIGYDLGLGVGETQYF,TGTGCCAGCAGTTACTCGATCGGATACGACTTGGGGCTAGGGGTCGGGGAGACCCAGTACTTC
-,few,TRBJ2-7,TRBV20-1,CSANLGQSSYEQYF,TGCAGTGCTAATCTTGGACAGAGCTCCTACGAGCAGTACTTC
-,many,TRBJ2-1,TRBV7-7,CASSLGTDNEQFF,TGTGCCAGCAGTTTAGGGACTGACAATGAGCAGTTCTTC
TRBD1,-,TRBJ2-2,TRBV7-2,CASSPWGTANTGELFF,TGTGCCAGCAGCCCATGGGGGACAGCGAACACCGGGGAGCTGTTTTTT
-,-,TRBJ1-5,TRBV19,CASRVHQGQPQHF,TGTGCCAGTAGGGTCCACCAGGGACAGCCCCAGCATTTT
-,-,TRBJ2-2,TRBV30,CAWTRGAGELFF,TGTGCCTGGACGAGGGGCGCCGGGGAGCTGTTTTTT
-,-,TRBJ1-4,TRBV5-5,CASSSYGQSNEKLFF,TGTGCCAGCAGCTCCTACGGACAGAGTAATGAAAAACTGTTTTTT
-,-,TRBJ1-2,TRBV5-1,CASSSIEGGTYYGYTF,TGCGCCAGCAGCTCCATCGAGGGGGGAACCTACTATGGCTACACCTTC
-,-,TRBJ1-4,TRBV7-8,CASSLAYGPTTNEKLFF,TGTGCCAGCAGCTTAGCATACGGGCCTACAACTAATGAAAAACTGTTTTTT
-,-,TRBJ2-5,TRBV28,CASSFSTVDYEETQYF,TGTGCCAGCAGTTTCTCGACGGTAGACTACGAAGAGACCCAGTACTTC
-,-,TRBJ2-3,TRBV6-1,CASSPAGWTAPRGTDTQYF,TGTGCCAGCAGCCCGGCGGGGTGGACAGCCCCCCGGGGCACAGATACGCAGTATTTT
TRBD1,-,TRBJ1-6,TRBV7-2,CASSLPTGDTLHF,TGTGCCAGCAGCTTACCGACAGGGGACACCCTCCACTTT
TRBD2,-,TRBJ2-7,TRBV4-3,CASSQPSGGIHEQYF,TGCGCCAGCAGCCAACCCAGCGGGGGGATCCACGAGCAGTACTTC
-,few,TRBJ2-5,TRBV9,CASSVVPGKETQYF,TGTGCCAGCAGCGTAGTTCCCGGGAAAGAGACCCAGTACTTC
-,-,TRBJ1-1,TRBV2,CASSLAGSGAFF,TGTGCCAGCAGCTTGGCGGGGTCCGGAGCTTTCTTT
-,-,TRBJ2-1,TRBV5-1,CASSTPGSQGEQFF,TGCGCCAGCAGCACCCCAGGGTCGCAGGGTGAGCAGTTCTTC
-,many,TRBJ2-3,TRBV20-1,CSAVGQTSTDTQYF,TGCAGTGCTGTAGGACAGACTAGCACAGATACGCAGTATTTT
-,-,TRBJ1-1,TRBV7-2,CASRSQGNTEAFF,TGTGCCAGCAGAAGTCAGGGTAACACTGAAGCTTTCTTT
TRBD1,-,TRBJ1-1,TRBV5-1,CASSPQGAEAFF,TGCGCCAGCAGCCCGCAGGGGGCTGAAGCTTTCTTT
-,-,TRBJ2-5,TRBV11-2,CASSAGLTGNLETQYF,TGTGCCAGCAGCGCGGGGTTGACAGGGAACTTGGAGACCCAGTACTTC
-,-,TRBJ2-5,TRBV5-1,CASSLGRESHLQETQYF,TGCGCCAGCAGCTTGGGCCGGGAGTCACACCTACAAGAGACCCAGTACTTC